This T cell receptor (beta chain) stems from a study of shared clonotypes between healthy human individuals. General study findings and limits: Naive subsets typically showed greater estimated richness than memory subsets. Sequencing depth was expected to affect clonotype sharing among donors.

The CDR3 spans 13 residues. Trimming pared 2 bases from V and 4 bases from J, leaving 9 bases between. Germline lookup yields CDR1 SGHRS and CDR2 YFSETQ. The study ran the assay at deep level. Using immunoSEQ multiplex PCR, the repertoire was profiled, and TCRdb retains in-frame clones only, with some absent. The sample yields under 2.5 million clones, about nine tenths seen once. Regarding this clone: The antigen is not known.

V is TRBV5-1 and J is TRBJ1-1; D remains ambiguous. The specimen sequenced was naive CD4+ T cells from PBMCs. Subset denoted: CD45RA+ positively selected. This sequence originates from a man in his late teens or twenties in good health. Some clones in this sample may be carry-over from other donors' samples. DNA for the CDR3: TGCGCCAGCAGCTTACTTCGGGGCACTGAAGCTTTCTTT. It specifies CASSLLRGTEAFF.